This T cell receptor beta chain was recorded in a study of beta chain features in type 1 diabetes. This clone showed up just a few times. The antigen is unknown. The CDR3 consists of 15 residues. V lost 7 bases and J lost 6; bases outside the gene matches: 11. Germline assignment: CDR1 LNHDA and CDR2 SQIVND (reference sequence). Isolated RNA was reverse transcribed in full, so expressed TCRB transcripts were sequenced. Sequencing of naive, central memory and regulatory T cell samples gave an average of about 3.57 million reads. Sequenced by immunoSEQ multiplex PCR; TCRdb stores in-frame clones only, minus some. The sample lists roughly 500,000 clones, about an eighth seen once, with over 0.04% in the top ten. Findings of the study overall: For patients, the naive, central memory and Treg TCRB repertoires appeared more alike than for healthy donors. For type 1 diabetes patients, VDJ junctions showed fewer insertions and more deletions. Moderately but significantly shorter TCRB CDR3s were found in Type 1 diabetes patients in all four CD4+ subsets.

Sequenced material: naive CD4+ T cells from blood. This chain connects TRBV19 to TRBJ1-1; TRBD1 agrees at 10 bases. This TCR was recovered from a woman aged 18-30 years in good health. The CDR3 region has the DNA TGTGCCAGTACCACCATGGGACAGGGGAGGTCTGAAGCTTTCTTT. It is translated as CASTTMGQGRSEAFF.